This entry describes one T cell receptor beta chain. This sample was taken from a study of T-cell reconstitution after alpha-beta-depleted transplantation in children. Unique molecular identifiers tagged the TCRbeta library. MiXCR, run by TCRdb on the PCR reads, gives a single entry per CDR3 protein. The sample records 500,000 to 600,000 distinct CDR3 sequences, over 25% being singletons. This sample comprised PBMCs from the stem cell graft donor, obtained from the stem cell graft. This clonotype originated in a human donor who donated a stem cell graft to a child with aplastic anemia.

DNA of the CDR3: TGTGCCAGTAGTCTACAGACTAGGTTCAATGAGCAGTTCTTC. Protein sequence: CASSLQTRFNEQFF. The rearrangement joins TRBV19 to TRBJ2-1; weak D call: TRBD2 (6 bases). CDR3 length: 14 residues. V was cut by 5 bases and J by 6 bases, with 14 bases left in between. CDR1 and CDR2 (germline): LNHDA, SQIVND (reference sequence).